The 30 T cell receptor beta chains listed next were all sequenced from one sample in a study of T cell repertoires in cytomegalovirus infection (dated by TCRdb to the late 2010s). The instrument was an Illumina HiSeq 1500. TCRdb applied fastp at Q25 and MiXCR to the public reads, then kept only in-frame beta chains. Rows with a matching CDR3 protein are joined into one entry that keeps the most common DNA and genes. This sample holds more than 400,000 distinct CDR3 sequences; around 27% were observed only once. The ten largest clonotypes hold about 13% of the sample. Sequencing input: PBMCs. Receptors originate from a human donor in good health (CMV status not recorded). Some clones in this sample may be carry-over from other donors' samples.

The chain uses TRBV6-1 and TRBJ2-5; 8 nucleotides match TRBD2. J lost 5 bases, V lost 2 bases, and 4 bases had no gene match. The CDR3 consists of 14 residues. Germline V gene sequence: CDR1 MNHNS, CDR2 SASEGT. The CDR3 DNA reads TGTGCCAGCAGTGAAACGGGGGGGCGGGAGACCCAGTACTTC. Translation gives CASSETGGRETQYF.

This clonotype was seen only a few times. The chain uses TRBV27 and TRBJ2-1; D ambiguous. The CDR3 totals 13 residues. Trimming removed 5 bases at V and 9 bases at J, with 14 bases between. From germline, CDR1 is MNHEY and CDR2 SMNVEV (reference sequence). CDR3 sequence: CASSLNWVAEQFF. The DNA for the CDR3 is TGTGCCAGCAGTCTCAATTGGGTTGCTGAGCAGTTCTTC.

In the case of this clonotype: Because the CDR3 is missing its conserved closing phenylalanine or tryptophan, this is likely a read error. The chain links TRBV6-1 to TRBJ2-1, with 10 bases fitting TRBD2. With 3 bases clipped from V and 6 bases from J, the junction kept 5 bases outside the gene matches. The CDR3 contains 15 residues. Per germline, CDR1 MNHNS and CDR2 SASEGT. The CDR3 protein is CASSEHPSGSNEQFS. CDR3 DNA sequence: TGTGCCAGCAGTGAGCACCCTAGCGGGAGCAATGAGCAGTTCTCC.

This chain links TRBV6-5 with TRBJ2-3, with a weak D call TRBD2 (6 bases). V shed 6 bases and J shed 4 bases, with 14 bases lying between them. CDR1 is MNHEY, CDR2 SVGAGI, per germline. The CDR3 spans 14 residues. The chain's CDR3 is CASRPGGVADTQYF. The CDR3 nucleotides read TGTGCCAGCAGGCCCGGAGGGGTCGCAGATACGCAGTATTTT.

CDR3 bases: TGTGCCAGTAGTATCCTTTCTAACACAGATACGCAGTATTTT. Translated, it gives CASSILSNTDTQYF. The chain carries TRBV19 and TRBJ2-3; D not certain. CDR1 LNHDA and CDR2 SQIVND come from the germline V gene (reference sequence). The germline V and J ends were trimmed by 3 bases and 2 bases, with 9 bases remaining between them. CDR3 size: 14 residues.

The J gene is TRBJ2-2, the V gene TRBV11-2, with D maybe TRBD2 (7 bases). V was pared by 5 bases and J by 3 bases, with 19 bases between. The germline V gene has CDR1 SGHAT and CDR2 FQNNGV. CDR3 length: 17 amino acids. This chain's CDR3 is CASSRPGGGRHTGELFF. CDR3 DNA sequence: TGTGCCAGCAGCCGACCGGGGGGCGGGAGACACACCGGGGAGCTGTTTTTT.

V is TRBV4-2 and J is TRBJ1-5; the D is unclear. Germline V gene lookup returns CDR1 LGHNA and CDR2 YNFKEQ. There are 15 residues in the CDR3. The V and J ends lost 0 bases and 7 bases respectively, with 13 bases between them. CDR3 amino acids: CASSQDRRAQQPQHF. The CDR3 region has the DNA TGTGCCAGCAGCCAAGATCGTAGGGCACAGCAGCCCCAGCATTTT.

This rearrangement joins TRBV20-1 to TRBJ1-2, with 7 bases lining up with TRBD1. There are 16 residues in the CDR3. J was trimmed by 2 bases and V by 2 bases; bases with no gene match: 11. In germline, CDR1 is DFQATT, CDR2 SNEGSKA (reference sequence). The CDR3 loop is CSARPPTGYINYGYTF. For the CDR3, the DNA is TGCAGTGCTAGACCTCCGACAGGGTACATAAACTATGGCTACACCTTC.

The chain uses TRBV19 and TRBJ1-5, with TRBD1 matching over 8 bases. Trimming took 5 bases from V and 4 from J; bases not matched to a gene: 10. CDR3 length equals 16 residues. Germline CDR1 and CDR2: LNHDA and SQIVND (reference sequence). The chain's CDR3 is CASSPTGAPFNQPQHF. The CDR3 bases are TGTGCCAGTAGTCCGACAGGGGCACCCTTTAATCAGCCCCAGCATTTT.

The rearrangement links TRBV2 to TRBJ2-5; D remains unclear. Germline CDR1 reads SNHLY; CDR2 reads FYNNEI. The CDR3 spans 14 residues. V gave up 6 bases and J gave up 5 bases, with 16 bases separating them. The CDR3 DNA reads TGTGCCAGCAGCAACCGGGTAGGGATTGAGACCCAGTACTTC. It codes for CASSNRVGIETQYF.

This chain links TRBV12-3 or TRBV12-4 with TRBJ2-5, with D perhaps matching TRBD1 (5 bases). Trimming pared 7 bases from V and 9 bases from J, leaving 12 bases between. The CDR3 totals 11 residues. In DNA form, the CDR3 reads TGTGCCAGCAACTCAGACAGTCCCCAGTACTTC. It is translated as CASNSDSPQYF.

The sample holds a few counts of this clonotype. The V gene is TRBV12-3 or TRBV12-4, the J gene TRBJ1-1; TRBD1 is a possible D gene (6 bases). Between the trimmed V and J ends, which lost 6 bases and 3 bases, there was a span of 14 bases. The CDR3 loop spans 14 amino acids. Written as DNA, the CDR3 is TGTGCCAGCAGAAGGGGGGTATTGGACACTGAAGCTTTCTTT. It codes for CASRRGVLDTEAFF.

The V and J genes are TRBV7-8 and TRBJ2-2; no clear D gene. The germline V gene has CDR1 SGHVS and CDR2 FQNEAQ. This CDR3 comprises 14 residues. The V and J ends lost 0 bases and 3 bases respectively, with 5 bases between them. The CDR3 spells CASSLAPDTGELFF. CDR3 nucleotide sequence: TGTGCCAGCAGCTTAGCGCCCGACACCGGGGAGCTGTTTTTT.

This chain connects TRBV5-1 to TRBJ2-2; TRBD2 matches 8 bases. Germline CDR1 reads SGHRS; CDR2 reads YFSETQ. The CDR3 runs 14 residues. Losses at the gene ends were 6 bases for V and 4 bases for J; bases not matched to a gene: 5. The CDR3 DNA follows: TGCGCCAGCACGCCCGGGAGGGTCACCGGGGAGCTGTTTTTT. This sequence encodes CASTPGRVTGELFF. Supplemented by reference TRBV5-1 and TRBJ2-2, the full variable domain reads KAGVTQTPRYLIKTRGQQVTLSCSPISGHRSVSWYQQTPGQGLQFLFEYFSETQRNKGNFPGRFSGRQFSNSRSEMNVSTLELGDSALYLCASTPGRVTGELFFGEGSRLTVL.

This chain connects TRBV4-1 to TRBJ1-4, with 8 bases that match TRBD1. From germline, CDR1 is MGHRA and CDR2 YSYEKL. V lost 3 bases, J lost 0 bases, and 3 bases stayed unmatched. The CDR3 is made up of 16 amino acids. The CDR3 here is CASSQTGDATNEKLFF. The CDR3 DNA is TGCGCCAGCAGCCAGACAGGGGATGCAACTAATGAAAAACTGTTTTTT.

This chain joins TRBV28 and TRBJ2-7, with a weak D call TRBD2 (6 bases). Germline V gene lookup returns CDR1 MDHEN and CDR2 SYDVKM. This CDR3 has 12 amino acids. The ends were cut back, 11 bases at V and 1 base at J, with 12 bases in the middle. The DNA for the CDR3 is TGTGCCGCGATGGGGGGATCCTACGAGCAGTACTTC. Its protein is CAAMGGSYEQYF.

The chain joins TRBV6-2 or TRBV6-3 to TRBJ2-7; 7 bases map to TRBD1. Germline V gives CDR1 MNHEY, CDR2 SVGEGT. V was pared by 5 bases and J by 3 bases, with 13 bases of the junction left unmatched. The CDR3 consists of 16 residues. The CDR3 coding sequence is TGTGCCAGCAGTCCGGTCGGACAGGCAAATCACTACGAGCAGTACTTC. Translation: CASSPVGQANHYEQYF.

The chain has TRBV7-6 and TRBJ2-5; weak D call: TRBD2 (6 bases). CDR3 length: 14 residues. Trimming cost V 5 bases and J 5 bases, with 15 bases left between them. The V gene's germline CDR1 is SGHVS and CDR2 FNYEAQ. CDR3 loop: CASSAYREPETQYF. The CDR3 DNA is TGTGCCAGCAGCGCTTACCGGGAGCCTGAGACCCAGTACTTC.

The rearrangement joins TRBV6-4 to TRBJ2-6; maybe TRBD2 (5 bases). There are 15 residues in the CDR3. Germline V gene lookup returns CDR1 MRHNA and CDR2 SNTAGT. V was trimmed by 2 bases and J by 2 bases, leaving 7 bases between them. As DNA, the CDR3 is TGTGCCAGCAGTGACGGAGCGGCTGGGGCCAACGTCCTGACTTTC. Amino acids: CASSDGAAGANVLTF.

This clonotype was found a few times. The chain employs TRBV27 and TRBJ1-6; no definite D call. Trimming stripped 5 bases from V and 9 bases from J, with 17 bases between. CDR3 size: 15 residues. Germline V gene data show CDR1 as MNHEY and CDR2 as SMNVEV (reference sequence). The CDR3 loop is CASSPPRSDGSPLHF. CDR3 bases: TGTGCCAGCAGTCCCCCTAGGAGCGATGGTTCACCCCTCCACTTT.

This clonotype was counted many times. V and J are TRBV7-2 and TRBJ1-5; tentatively, D is TRBD1 (5 bases). The ends were cut back, 2 bases at V and 4 bases at J, with 9 bases in the middle. The germline V gene encodes CDR1 SGHTA and CDR2 FQGNSA. The CDR3 has 14 amino acids. The CDR3 loop reads CASSLLGGNQPQHF. The CDR3, as DNA: TGTGCCAGCAGCTTACTTGGGGGGAATCAGCCCCAGCATTTT.

The chain uses TRBV7-2 and TRBJ1-6; 9 nucleotides agree with TRBD1. With V trimmed by 1 base and J by 10 bases, 11 bases remained unmatched. Germline V gene data show CDR1 as SGHTA and CDR2 as FQGNSA. The CDR3 length is 17 residues. The CDR3 reads CASSLGAGTGRASPLHF. The CDR3, as DNA: TGTGCCAGCAGCTTAGGGGCCGGGACAGGGAGAGCCTCACCCCTCCACTTT.

This clonotype was seen repeatedly, ten times or more. This chain links TRBV7-2 with TRBJ1-5; D unresolved. CDR1 and CDR2 from the germline V gene are SGHTA and FQGNSA. This CDR3 has 15 amino acids. V dropped 2 bases and J dropped 4 bases, with 12 bases sitting between them. In DNA, the CDR3 is TGTGCCAGCAGCTTAAGCTTTGATGGGAATCAGCCCCAGCATTTT. Amino acids: CASSLSFDGNQPQHF.

The gene calls are TRBV10-3 and TRBJ1-1; D unresolved. CDR3 length: 12 residues. Germline CDR1 ENHRY, CDR2 SYGVKD. Trimming pared 3 bases from V and 5 bases from J, leaving 7 bases between. Here the CDR3 DNA reads TGTGCCATCAGTGATCGGGCTACTGAAGCTTTCTTT. As protein: CAISDRATEAFF.

The sample holds many counts of this clonotype. This chain joins TRBV7-2 and TRBJ2-7; D unclear. Per the germline V gene, CDR1 is SGHTA and CDR2 is FQGNSA. Trimming took off 2 bases at V and 10 bases at J, with 12 bases between the two ends. This CDR3 spans 12 amino acids. CDR3 sequence (DNA): TGTGCCAGCAGCTTAAACTCTCGTGTTCAGTACTTC. This encodes CASSLNSRVQYF. The full variable domain, its missing parts supplied by reference TRBV7-2 and TRBJ2-7, is GAGVSQSPSNKVTEKGKDVELRCDPISGHTALYWYRQSLGQGLEFLIYFQGNSAPDKSGLPSDRFSAERTGGSVSTLTIQRTQQEDSAVYLCASSLNSRVQYFGPGTRLTVT.

On this clonotype itself: Since a much larger clone is just one base distant, this may be a read error. The rearrangement joins TRBV7-2 to TRBJ1-1, with D perhaps TRBD1 (5 bases). The V gene's germline CDR1 is SGHTA and CDR2 FQGNSA. V was trimmed by 3 bases and J by 5 bases, leaving 19 bases between them. This CDR3 has 16 residues. Here the CDR3 reads CASSFPTVGLSTEAFF. DNA for the CDR3: TGTGCCAGCAGCTTCCCAACAGTGGGGCTTAGTACTGAAGCTTTCTTT.

The chain joins TRBV10-3 to TRBJ1-5; D possibly corresponds to TRBD1 (5 bases). CDR1 and CDR2 from the germline V gene are ENHRY and SYGVKD. The CDR3 extends over 14 amino acids. Trimming removed 10 bases from V and 3 bases from J, with 16 bases in between. The CDR3 bases are TGTGCCACTAGAGAGGAGGGGATCAATCAGCCCCAGCATTTT. It yields the protein CATREEGINQPQHF.

CDR3 nucleotides: TGTGCCAGCAGCTTCCCGGGACAGGGGATAAATGGCTACACCTTC. As protein: CASSFPGQGINGYTF. This sequence joins TRBV7-9 and TRBJ1-2; 10 bases align to TRBD1. CDR3 length: 15 amino acids. Trimming at V came to 3 bases and at J to 6 bases, leaving 7 bases not matched to a gene. Germline loops: CDR1 SEHNR, CDR2 FQNEAQ (reference sequence).

This clonotype was seen more than once but under ten times. This chain joins TRBV14 and TRBJ2-5, with TRBD1 matching over 9 bases. The CDR3 sequence is 17 residues long. Germline assignment: CDR1 SGHDN and CDR2 FVKESK. Trimming cost V 0 bases and J 5 bases; bases outside gene matches: 10. The DNA for the CDR3 is TGTGCCAGCAGCCAAGACCGGGACAGGGTGTATATTGAGACCCAGTACTTC. It translates to CASSQDRDRVYIETQYF.

The chain is built from TRBV28 and TRBJ2-7; TRBD1 agrees at 10 bases. The germline V gene has CDR1 MDHEN and CDR2 SYDVKM. This CDR3 is built from 14 residues. Losses at the gene ends were 3 bases for V and 5 bases for J; bases not matched to a gene: 4. CDR3 amino acids: CASSLDRGKNEQYF. CDR3 DNA sequence: TGTGCCAGCAGTTTGGACAGGGGGAAGAACGAGCAGTACTTC. Filled out from reference TRBV28 and TRBJ2-7, the complete variable domain reads DVKVTQSSRYLVKRTGEKVFLECVQDMDHENMFWYRQDPGLGLRLIYFSYDVKMKEKGDIPEGYSVSREKKERFSLILESASTNQTSMYLCASSLDRGKNEQYFGPGTRLTVT.